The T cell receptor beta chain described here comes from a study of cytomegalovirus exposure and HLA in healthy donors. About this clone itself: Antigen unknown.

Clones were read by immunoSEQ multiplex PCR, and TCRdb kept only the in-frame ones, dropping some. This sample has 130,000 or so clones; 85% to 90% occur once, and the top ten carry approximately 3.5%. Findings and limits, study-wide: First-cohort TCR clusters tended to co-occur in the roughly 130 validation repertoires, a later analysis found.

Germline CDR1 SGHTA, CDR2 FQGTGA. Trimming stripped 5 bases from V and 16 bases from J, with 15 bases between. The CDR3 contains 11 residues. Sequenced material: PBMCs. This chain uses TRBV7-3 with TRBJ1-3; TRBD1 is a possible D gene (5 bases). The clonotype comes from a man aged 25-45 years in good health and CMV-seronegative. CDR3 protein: CASSPRVPGYF. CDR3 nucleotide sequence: TGTGCCAGCAGCCCCAGGGTGCCCGGGTATTTT. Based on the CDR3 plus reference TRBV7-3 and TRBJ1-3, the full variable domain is GAGVSQTPSNKVTEKGKYVELRCDPISGHTALYWYRQSLGQGPEFLIYFQGTGAADDSGLPNDRFFAVRPEGSVSTLKIQRTERGDSAVYLCASSPRVPGYFGEGSWLTVV.